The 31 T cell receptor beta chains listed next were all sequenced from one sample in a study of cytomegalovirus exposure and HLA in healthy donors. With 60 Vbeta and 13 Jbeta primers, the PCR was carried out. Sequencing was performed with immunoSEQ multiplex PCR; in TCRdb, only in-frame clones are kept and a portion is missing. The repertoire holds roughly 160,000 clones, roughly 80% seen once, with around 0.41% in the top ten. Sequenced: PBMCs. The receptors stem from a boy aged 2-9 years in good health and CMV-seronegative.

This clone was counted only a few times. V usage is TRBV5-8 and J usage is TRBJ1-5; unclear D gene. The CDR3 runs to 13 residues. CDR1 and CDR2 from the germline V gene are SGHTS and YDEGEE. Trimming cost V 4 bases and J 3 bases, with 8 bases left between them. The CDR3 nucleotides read TGTGCCAGCAGCCACAGAGACAATCAGCCCCAGCATTTT. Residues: CASSHRDNQPQHF.

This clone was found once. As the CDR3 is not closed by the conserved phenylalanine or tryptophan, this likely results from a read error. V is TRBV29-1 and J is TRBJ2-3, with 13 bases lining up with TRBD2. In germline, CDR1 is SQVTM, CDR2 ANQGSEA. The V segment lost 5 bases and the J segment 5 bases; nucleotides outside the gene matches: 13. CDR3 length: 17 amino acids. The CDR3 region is CSVRGSTSGRAIDTQYL. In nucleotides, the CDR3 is TGCAGCGTTAGGGGTTCTACTAGCGGGAGGGCCATAGATACGCAGTATCTT.

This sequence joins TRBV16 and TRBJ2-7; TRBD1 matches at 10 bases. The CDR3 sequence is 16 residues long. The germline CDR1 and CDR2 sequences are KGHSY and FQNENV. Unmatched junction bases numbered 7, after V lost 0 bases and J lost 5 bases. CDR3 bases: TGTGCCAGCAGCCAATCGCGGTTGGGACAGGGGAACGAGCAGTACTTC. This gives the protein CASSQSRLGQGNEQYF.

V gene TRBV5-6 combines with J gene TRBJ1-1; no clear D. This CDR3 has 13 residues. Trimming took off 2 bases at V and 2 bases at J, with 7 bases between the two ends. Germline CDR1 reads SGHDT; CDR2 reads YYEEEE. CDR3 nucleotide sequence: TGTGCCAGCAGCTTCAACAGAAACACTGAAGCTTTCTTT. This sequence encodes CASSFNRNTEAFF. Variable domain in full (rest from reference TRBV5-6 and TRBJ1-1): DAGVTQSPTHLIKTRGQQVTLRCSPKSGHDTVSWYQQALGQGPQFIFQYYEEEERQRGNFPDRFSGHQFPNYSSELNVNALLLGDSALYLCASSFNRNTEAFFGQGTRLTVV.

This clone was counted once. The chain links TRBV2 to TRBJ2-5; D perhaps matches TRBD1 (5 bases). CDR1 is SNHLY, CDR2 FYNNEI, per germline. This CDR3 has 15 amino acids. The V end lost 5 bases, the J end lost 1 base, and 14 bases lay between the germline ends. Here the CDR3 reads CASSSQNRIQETQYF. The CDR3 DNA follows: TGTGCCAGCAGTTCCCAGAACAGGATCCAAGAGACCCAGTACTTC.

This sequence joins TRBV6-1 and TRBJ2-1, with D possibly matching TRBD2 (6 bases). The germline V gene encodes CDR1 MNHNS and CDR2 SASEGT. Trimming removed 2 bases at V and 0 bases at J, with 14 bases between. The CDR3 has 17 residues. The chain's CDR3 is CASSESPGGSSYNEQFF. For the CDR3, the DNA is TGTGCCAGCAGTGAATCCCCCGGGGGTAGCTCCTACAATGAGCAGTTCTTC.

CDR3 in DNA: TGTGCCAGCAACCCTGCCCCGACGGGGAGGGTCTACAATGAGCAGTTCTTC. Encoded protein: CASNPAPTGRVYNEQFF. The V gene is TRBV7-8, the J gene TRBJ2-1, with TRBD2 matching over 7 bases. The J segment lost 3 bases and the V segment lost 7 bases, leaving 15 bases of the junction unmatched. Germline lookup yields CDR1 SGHVS and CDR2 FQNEAQ. The CDR3 extends over 17 amino acids. The full variable domain, rest sourced from reference TRBV7-8 and TRBJ2-1, is GAGVSQSPRYKVAKRGQDVALRCDPISGHVSLFWYQQALGQGPEFLTYFQNEAQLDKSGLPSDRFFAERPEGSVSTLKIQRTQQEDSAVYLCASNPAPTGRVYNEQFFGPGTRLTVL.

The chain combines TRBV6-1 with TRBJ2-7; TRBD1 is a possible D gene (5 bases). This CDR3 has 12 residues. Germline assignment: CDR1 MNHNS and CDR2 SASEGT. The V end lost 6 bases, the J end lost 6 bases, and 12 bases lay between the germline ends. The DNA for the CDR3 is TGTGCCAGCAGCTTTCCTAGGGGCGAGCAGTACTTC. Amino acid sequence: CASSFPRGEQYF.

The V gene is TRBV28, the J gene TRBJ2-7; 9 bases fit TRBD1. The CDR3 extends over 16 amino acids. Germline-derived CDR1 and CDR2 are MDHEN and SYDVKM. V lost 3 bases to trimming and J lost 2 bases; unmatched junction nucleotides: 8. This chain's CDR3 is CASSFPETGGPYEQYF. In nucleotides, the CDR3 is TGTGCCAGCAGTTTCCCCGAGACAGGGGGGCCCTACGAGCAGTACTTC. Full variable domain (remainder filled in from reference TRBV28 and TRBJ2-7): DVKVTQSSRYLVKRTGEKVFLECVQDMDHENMFWYRQDPGLGLRLIYFSYDVKMKEKGDIPEGYSVSREKKERFSLILESASTNQTSMYLCASSFPETGGPYEQYFGPGTRLTVT.

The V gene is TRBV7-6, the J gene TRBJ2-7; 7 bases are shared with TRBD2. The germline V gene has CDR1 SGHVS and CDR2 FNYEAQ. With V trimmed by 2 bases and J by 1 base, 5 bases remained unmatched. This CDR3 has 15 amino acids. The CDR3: CASSLQTSVSYEQYF. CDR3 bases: TGTGCCAGCAGCTTACAAACTAGCGTTTCCTACGAGCAGTACTTC. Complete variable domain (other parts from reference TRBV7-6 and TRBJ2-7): GAGVSQSPRYKVTKRGQDVALRCDPISGHVSLYWYRQALGQGPEFLTYFNYEAQQDKSGLPNDRFSAERPEGSISTLTIQRTEQRDSAMYRCASSLQTSVSYEQYFGPGTRLTVT.

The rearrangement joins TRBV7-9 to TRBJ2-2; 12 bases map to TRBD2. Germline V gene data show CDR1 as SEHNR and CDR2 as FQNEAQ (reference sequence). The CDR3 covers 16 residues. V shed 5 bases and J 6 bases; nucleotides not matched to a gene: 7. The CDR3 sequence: CASSKTSGRQAGELFF. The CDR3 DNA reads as TGTGCCAGCAGCAAGACTAGCGGGAGACAGGCCGGGGAGCTGTTTTTT.

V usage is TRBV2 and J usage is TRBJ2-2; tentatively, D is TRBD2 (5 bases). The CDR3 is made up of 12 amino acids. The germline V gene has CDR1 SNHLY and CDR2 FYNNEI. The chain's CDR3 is CAVHGVTGELFF. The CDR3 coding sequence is TGTGCAGTTCACGGGGTCACCGGGGAGCTGTTTTTT.

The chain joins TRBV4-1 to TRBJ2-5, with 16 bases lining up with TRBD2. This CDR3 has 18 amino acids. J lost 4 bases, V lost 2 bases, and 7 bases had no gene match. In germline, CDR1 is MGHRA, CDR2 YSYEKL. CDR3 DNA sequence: TGCGCCAGCAGCCAACCACCGGGACTAGCGGGAGGGGGAGAGACCCAGTACTTC. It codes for CASSQPPGLAGGGETQYF.

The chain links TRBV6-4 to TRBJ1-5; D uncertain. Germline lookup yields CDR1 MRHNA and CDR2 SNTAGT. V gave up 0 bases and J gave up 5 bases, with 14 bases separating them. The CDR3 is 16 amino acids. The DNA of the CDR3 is TGTGCCAGCAGTGACTCGAGCTCGGACGGGGATCAGCCCCAGCATTTT. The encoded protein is CASSDSSSDGDQPQHF.

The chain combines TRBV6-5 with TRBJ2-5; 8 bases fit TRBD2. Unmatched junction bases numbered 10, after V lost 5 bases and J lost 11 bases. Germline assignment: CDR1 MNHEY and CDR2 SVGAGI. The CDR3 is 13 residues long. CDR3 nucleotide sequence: TGTGCCAGCAGTCGTCAAGGGAAGCGGGAGCAGTACTTC. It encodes CASSRQGKREQYF.

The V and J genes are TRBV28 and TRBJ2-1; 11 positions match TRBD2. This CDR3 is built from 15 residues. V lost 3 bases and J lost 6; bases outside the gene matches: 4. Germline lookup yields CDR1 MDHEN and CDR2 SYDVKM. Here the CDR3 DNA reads TGTGCCAGCAGTTTGTTAGCGGGAGGGGGCAATGAGCAGTTCTTC. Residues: CASSLLAGGGNEQFF.

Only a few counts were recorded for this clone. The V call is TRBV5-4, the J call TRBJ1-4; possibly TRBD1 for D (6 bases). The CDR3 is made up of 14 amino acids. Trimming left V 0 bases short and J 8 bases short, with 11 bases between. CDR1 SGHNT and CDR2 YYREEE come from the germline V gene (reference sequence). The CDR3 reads CASSLGTEGEKLFF. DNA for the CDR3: TGTGCCAGCAGCTTGGGGACAGAGGGAGAAAAACTGTTTTTT.

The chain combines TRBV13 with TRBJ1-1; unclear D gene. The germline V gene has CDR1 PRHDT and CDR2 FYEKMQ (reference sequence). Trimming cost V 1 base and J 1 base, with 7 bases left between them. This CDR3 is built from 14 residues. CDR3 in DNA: TGTGCCAGCAGCTTAGAACAGACGAACACTGAAGCTTTCTTT. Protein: CASSLEQTNTEAFF.

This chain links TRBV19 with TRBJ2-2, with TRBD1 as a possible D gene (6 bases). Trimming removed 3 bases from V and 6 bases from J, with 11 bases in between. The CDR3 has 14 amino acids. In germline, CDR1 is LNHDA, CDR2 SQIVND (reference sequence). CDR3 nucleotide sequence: TGTGCCAGTAGTATTGGGGGCAACGCCGGGGAGCTGTTTTTT. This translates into CASSIGGNAGELFF.

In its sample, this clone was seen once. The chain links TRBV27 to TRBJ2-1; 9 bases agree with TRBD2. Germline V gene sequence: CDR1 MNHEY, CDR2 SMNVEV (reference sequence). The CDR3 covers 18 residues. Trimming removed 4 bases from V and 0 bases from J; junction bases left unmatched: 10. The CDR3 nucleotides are TGTGCCAGCAGTTACCTACCCAATAGCGGGAGCTCCTACAATGAGCAGTTCTTC. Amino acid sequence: CASSYLPNSGSSYNEQFF.

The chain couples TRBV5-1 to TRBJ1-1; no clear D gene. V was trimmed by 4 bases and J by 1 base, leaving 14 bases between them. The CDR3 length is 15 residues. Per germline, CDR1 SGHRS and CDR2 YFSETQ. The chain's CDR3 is CASSPTYGGNTEAFF. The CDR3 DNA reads TGCGCCAGCAGCCCGACCTACGGAGGGAACACTGAAGCTTTCTTT.

The CDR3 DNA sequence: TGCAGCGTTGTATGGGGACATACTGAAGCTTTCTTT. Amino acids: CSVVWGHTEAFF. V gene TRBV29-1 combines with J gene TRBJ1-1; D is perhaps TRBD1 (6 bases). CDR1 is SQVTM, CDR2 ANQGSEA, per germline. This CDR3 contains 12 residues. V gave up 4 bases and J gave up 5 bases, with 11 bases separating them.

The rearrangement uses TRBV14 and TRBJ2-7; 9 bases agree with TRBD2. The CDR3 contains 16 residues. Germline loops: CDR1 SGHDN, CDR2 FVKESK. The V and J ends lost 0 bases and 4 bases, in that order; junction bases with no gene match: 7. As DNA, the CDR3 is TGTGCCAGCAGCCAAGATAGGAGACTAGCGGAATACGAGCAGTACTTC. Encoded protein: CASSQDRRLAEYEQYF.

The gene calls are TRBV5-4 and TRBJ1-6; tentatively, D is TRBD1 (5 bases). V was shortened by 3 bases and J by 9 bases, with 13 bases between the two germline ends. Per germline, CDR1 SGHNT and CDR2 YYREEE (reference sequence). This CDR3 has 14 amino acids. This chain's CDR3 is CASSSRGESSPLHF. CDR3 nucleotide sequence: TGTGCCAGCAGCTCCCGGGGGGAGAGTTCACCCCTCCACTTT.

The CDR3 here is CASSADRGTYNEQFF. The CDR3 coding sequence is TGTGCCAGCAGCGCAGACAGGGGAACCTACAATGAGCAGTTCTTC. J is TRBJ2-1 and V is TRBV7-9; TRBD1 matches 8 bases. The germline gives CDR1 SEHNR, CDR2 FQNEAQ (reference sequence). The CDR3 covers 15 residues. With V trimmed by 5 bases and J by 2 bases, 5 bases remained unmatched.

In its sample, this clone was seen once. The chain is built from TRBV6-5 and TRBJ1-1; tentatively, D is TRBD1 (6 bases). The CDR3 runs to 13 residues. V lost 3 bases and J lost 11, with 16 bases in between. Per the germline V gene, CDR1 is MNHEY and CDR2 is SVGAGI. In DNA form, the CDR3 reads TGTGCCAGCAGTTATGAACAGGGTTCCCCGGCTTTCTTT. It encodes CASSYEQGSPAFF.

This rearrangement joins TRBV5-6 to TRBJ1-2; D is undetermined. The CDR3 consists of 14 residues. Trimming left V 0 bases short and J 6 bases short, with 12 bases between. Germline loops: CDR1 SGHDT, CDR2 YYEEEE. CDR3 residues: CASSLVLENDGYTF. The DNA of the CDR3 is TGTGCCAGCAGCTTGGTGTTGGAGAACGATGGCTACACCTTC.

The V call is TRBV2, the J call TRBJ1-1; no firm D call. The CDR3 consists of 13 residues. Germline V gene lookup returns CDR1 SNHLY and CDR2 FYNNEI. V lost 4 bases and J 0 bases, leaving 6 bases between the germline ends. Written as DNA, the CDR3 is TGTGCCAGCAGTGGAGTGATGAACACTGAAGCTTTCTTT. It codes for CASSGVMNTEAFF. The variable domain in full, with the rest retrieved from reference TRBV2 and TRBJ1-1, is EPEVTQTPSHQVTQMGQEVILRCVPISNHLYFYWYRQILGQKVEFLVSFYNNEISEKSEIFDDQFSVERPDGSNFTLKIRSTKLEDSAMYFCASSGVMNTEAFFGQGTRLTVV.

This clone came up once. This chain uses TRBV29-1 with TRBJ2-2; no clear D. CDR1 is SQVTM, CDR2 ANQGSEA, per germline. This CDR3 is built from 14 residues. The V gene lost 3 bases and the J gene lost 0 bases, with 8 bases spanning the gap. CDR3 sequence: CSVDTSSNTGELFF. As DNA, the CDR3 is TGCAGCGTTGACACTTCCTCGAACACCGGGGAGCTGTTTTTT.

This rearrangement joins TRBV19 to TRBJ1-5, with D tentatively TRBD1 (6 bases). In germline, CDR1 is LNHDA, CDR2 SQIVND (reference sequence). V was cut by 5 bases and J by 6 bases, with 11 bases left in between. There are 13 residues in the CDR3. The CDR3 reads CASSPNRVQPQHF. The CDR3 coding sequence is TGTGCCAGTAGTCCAAACAGGGTTCAGCCCCAGCATTTT.

The CDR3 loop reads CASRPGTSSYNEQFF. CDR3 sequence (DNA): TGTGCCAGCAGACCCGGGACTAGCTCCTACAATGAGCAGTTCTTC. The V call is TRBV28, the J call TRBJ2-1; TRBD2 aligns across 8 bases. Germline CDR1 is MDHEN and CDR2 is SYDVKM. V trimming: 6 bases; J trimming: 0 bases; junction bases outside the gene matches: 4. The CDR3 contains 15 residues.